The 17 T cell receptor beta chains reported below all come from one sample, sequenced in a study of blood T cell repertoires in COVID-19 (dated by TCRdb to the early 2020s). The library was obtained by the immunoSEQ multiplex PCR assay. TCRdb's version of the immuneACCESS table is confined to in-frame rearrangements and falls short of the full clone set. An unresolved V gene accounts for under half of the shortfall where checked; the remainder is of unknown origin. The sample table lists under 300,000 clones, approximately 84% of them with a count of one. Clones ranked in the top ten supply more than 1.4% of the sample. Input material: peripheral blood. These receptors all stem from a human donor with COVID-19, enrolled during active disease. The donor label of this sample is uncertain.

The V gene is TRBV30, the J gene TRBJ2-7, with 10 positions matching TRBD1. CDR1 is GTSNPN, CDR2 SVGIG, per germline (reference sequence). There are 13 residues in the CDR3. Trimming cost V 5 bases and J 4 bases; bases outside gene matches: 5. CDR3 nucleotides: TGTGCCTGGGACCCGGGACAGGGGTACGAGCAGTACTTC. It specifies CAWDPGQGYEQYF.

The chain recombines TRBV10-1 with TRBJ2-3; 9 bases map to TRBD1. Per germline, CDR1 WNHNN and CDR2 SYGVQD (reference sequence). This CDR3 contains 15 residues. Trimming removed 2 bases from V and 6 bases from J; junction bases left unmatched: 6. The chain's CDR3 is CASSEPGQGIDTQYF. Here the CDR3 DNA reads TGCGCCAGCAGTGAGCCGGGACAGGGTATCGATACGCAGTATTTT.

J is TRBJ2-2 and V is TRBV14; no clear D. The CDR3 sequence is 14 residues long. Trimming pared 2 bases from V and 4 bases from J, leaving 8 bases between. Germline CDR1 reads SGHDN; CDR2 reads FVKESK. This chain's CDR3 is CASSQPTGTGELFF. The CDR3 nucleotides read TGTGCCAGCAGCCAACCGACGGGCACCGGGGAGCTGTTTTTT.

The table lists this clone with a few counts. The rearrangement uses TRBV9 and TRBJ1-2, with D possibly TRBD1 on 6 matching bases. The CDR3 runs to 14 residues. From germline, CDR1 is SGDLS and CDR2 YYNGEE. The germline V and J ends were trimmed by 3 bases and 4 bases, with 13 bases remaining between them. This chain's CDR3 is CASSAQTGRYGYTF. The DNA for the CDR3 is TGTGCCAGCAGCGCCCAGACAGGCCGCTATGGCTACACCTTC.

This chain joins TRBV28 and TRBJ1-5; 9 nucleotides align to TRBD1. The CDR3 has 14 residues. The junction had 5 bases not matched to a gene; V was cut back by 4 bases and J by 7 bases. The V gene's germline CDR1 is MDHEN and CDR2 SYDVKM. The CDR3 nucleotides are TGTGCCAGCAGTTCGGGACAGGGCCGGCAGCCCCAGCATTTT. Protein sequence: CASSSGQGRQPQHF.

The chain joins TRBV7-2 to TRBJ1-2, with TRBD1 as a possible D gene (6 bases). The CDR3 runs to 17 residues. CDR1 SGHTA and CDR2 FQGNSA come from the germline V gene. V was trimmed by 2 bases and J by 4 bases, leaving 20 bases between them. CDR3 residues: CASSLSAGGGGGYGYTF. The CDR3, as DNA: TGTGCCAGCAGCTTATCAGCTGGGGGGGGCGGTGGCTATGGCTACACCTTC.

This clone was seen a few times. The rearrangement links TRBV5-1 to TRBJ2-7; D unclear. Deletions cut 4 bases from V and 2 bases from J, with 7 bases between. Germline CDR1 and CDR2: SGHRS and YFSETQ. This CDR3 comprises 12 residues. CDR3 in DNA: TGCGCCAGCAGCAACGGTGCCTACGAGCAGTACTTC. This sequence encodes CASSNGAYEQYF.

Comment on this clone: This CDR3 is also generated by other DNA sequences in the sample. J is TRBJ1-1 and V is TRBV6-5; D unresolved. Trimming removed 5 bases at V and 2 bases at J, with 3 bases between. The germline V gene has CDR1 MNHEY and CDR2 SVGAGI. The CDR3 sequence is 11 residues long. In nucleotides, the CDR3 is TGTGCCAGCAGTAGCAACACTGAAGCTTTCTTT. Residues: CASSSNTEAFF.

This chain links TRBV7-6 with TRBJ1-4, with TRBD1 matching 10 bases. Germline assignment: CDR1 SGHVS and CDR2 FNYEAQ. Losses at the gene ends were 2 bases for V and 0 bases for J; bases not matched to a gene: 9. The CDR3 is 19 residues long. Here the CDR3 reads CASSLRGQGETATNEKLFF. The DNA for the CDR3 is TGTGCCAGCAGCTTAAGAGGACAGGGGGAAACCGCAACTAATGAAAAACTGTTTTTT.

V is TRBV7-8 and J is TRBJ2-7; D is undetermined. Trimming cost V 5 bases and J 4 bases, with 12 bases left between them. The germline gives CDR1 SGHVS, CDR2 FQNEAQ. The CDR3 runs 13 residues. CDR3 nucleotide sequence: TGTGCCAGCAGCCTTCAACAGTTTTACGAGCAGTACTTC. Protein: CASSLQQFYEQYF.

The chain combines TRBV7-9 with TRBJ2-2; perhaps TRBD2 as D (5 bases). Trimming stripped 1 base from V and 6 bases from J, with 9 bases between. Germline V CDR1 and CDR2: SEHNR, FQNEAQ (reference sequence). There are 14 residues in the CDR3. The CDR3 reads CASSLVGRPGELFF. The CDR3 coding sequence is TGTGCCAGCAGCTTAGTGGGGAGACCCGGGGAGCTGTTTTTT.

This clone was counted ten times or more. The chain has TRBV9 and TRBJ1-1; maybe TRBD1 (6 bases). Trimming took off 4 bases at V and 0 bases at J, with 13 bases between the two ends. Per the germline V gene, CDR1 is SGDLS and CDR2 is YYNGEE. CDR3 length equals 15 residues. CDR3 loop: CASSPPTGMNTEAFF. CDR3 bases: TGTGCCAGCAGCCCGCCGACAGGAATGAACACTGAAGCTTTCTTT.

In this sample, this clone turned up once. The chain couples TRBV9 to TRBJ2-3; 7 bases are shared with TRBD1. The germline gives CDR1 SGDLS, CDR2 YYNGEE. V dropped 2 bases and J dropped 0; count of bases not matched to a gene: 12. CDR3 length: 18 residues. The CDR3 DNA reads TGTGCCAGCAGCGTTTCCCGGGACAGCTCTCTTAGCACAGATACGCAGTATTTT. Its translation: CASSVSRDSSLSTDTQYF.

The rearrangement links TRBV7-2 to TRBJ2-1; D might be TRBD1 (5 bases). Germline V gene sequence: CDR1 SGHTA, CDR2 FQGNSA. V lost 5 bases and J 5 bases, leaving 10 bases between the germline ends. This CDR3 has 13 amino acids. The CDR3: CASSPDRNNEQFF. The DNA for the CDR3 is TGTGCCAGCAGCCCCGACAGAAACAATGAGCAGTTCTTC.

The chain combines TRBV29-1 with TRBJ2-4; D perhaps matches TRBD2 (6 bases). The CDR3 extends over 12 amino acids. V lost 3 bases to trimming and J lost 8 bases, with 11 bases between them. Germline CDR1 and CDR2: SQVTM and ANQGSEA. The CDR3 DNA follows: TGCAGCGTTGAGGGGGGTTTTGACATTCAGTACTTC. It codes for CSVEGGFDIQYF.

The J gene is TRBJ2-2, the V gene TRBV28, with 8 bases identical to TRBD1. CDR1 and CDR2 (germline): MDHEN, SYDVKM. The V gene end was trimmed by 1 base and the J gene end by 1 base; junction bases not matched to a gene: 5. This CDR3 is 17 amino acids long. DNA for the CDR3: TGTGCCAGCAGTTTATCGGCAGGGGGCTTGAACACCGGGGAGCTGTTTTTT. Protein product: CASSLSAGGLNTGELFF. Full variable domain (outside the CDR3, taken from reference TRBV28 and TRBJ2-2): DVKVTQSSRYLVKRTGEKVFLECVQDMDHENMFWYRQDPGLGLRLIYFSYDVKMKEKGDIPEGYSVSREKKERFSLILESASTNQTSMYLCASSLSAGGLNTGELFFGEGSRLTVL.

The genes are TRBV7-3 and TRBJ2-2; D unresolved. CDR1 and CDR2 (germline): SGHTA, FQGTGA. V lost 8 bases and J lost 1, with 20 bases in between. The CDR3 totals 17 residues. CDR3 DNA: TGTGCCAGCGGGTCGCTCGACAAAGTTAAGAACACCGGGGAGCTGTTTTTT. It codes for CASGSLDKVKNTGELFF.